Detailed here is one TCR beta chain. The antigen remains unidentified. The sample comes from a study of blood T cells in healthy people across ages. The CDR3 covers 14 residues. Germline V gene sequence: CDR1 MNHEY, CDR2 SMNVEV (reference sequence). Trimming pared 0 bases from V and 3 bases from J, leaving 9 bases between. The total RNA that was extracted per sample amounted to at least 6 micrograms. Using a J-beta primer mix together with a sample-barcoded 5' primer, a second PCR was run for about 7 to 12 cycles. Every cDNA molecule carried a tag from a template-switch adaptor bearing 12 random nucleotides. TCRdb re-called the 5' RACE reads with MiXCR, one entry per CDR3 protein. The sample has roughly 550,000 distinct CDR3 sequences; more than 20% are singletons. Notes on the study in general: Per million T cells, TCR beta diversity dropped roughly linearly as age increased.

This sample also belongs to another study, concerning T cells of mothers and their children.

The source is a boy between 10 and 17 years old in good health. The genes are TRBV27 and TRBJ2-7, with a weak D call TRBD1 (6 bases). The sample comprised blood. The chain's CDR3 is CASSLSGHIYEQYF. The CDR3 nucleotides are TGTGCCAGCAGTTTATCGGGACACATCTACGAGCAGTACTTC.